This TCR beta chain was identified in a study of T cell changes during pregnancy in multiple sclerosis. Losses at the gene ends were 4 bases for V and 2 bases for J; bases not matched to a gene: 3. This CDR3 has 15 residues. Germline loops: CDR1 MNHEY, CDR2 SVGAGI. Sequenced by immunoSEQ multiplex PCR; TCRdb stores in-frame clones only, minus some. The sample gives 40,000 to 50,000 clones, more than 85% of which show up once; roughly 2% is in the top ten. Sample: CD4+ T cells from peripheral blood mononuclear cells, taken after pregnancy. The origin of this receptor is a female donor in good health, enrolled as a control in a pregnancy study. This chain joins TRBV6-5 and TRBJ2-1; 9 bases are a match to TRBD1. CDR3 loop: CASSSTGGAYNEQFF. The CDR3 DNA is TGTGCCAGCAGTTCGACAGGGGGGGCCTACAATGAGCAGTTCTTC.